This TCR beta chain stems from a study of blood T cell repertoires in COVID-19. For the study at large: Some COVID-19 samples were acute and others convalescent; all came from the United States, Italy and Spain.

The germline V gene has CDR1 ENHRY and CDR2 SYGVKD. CDR3 size: 12 residues. Trimming pared 3 bases from V and 6 bases from J, leaving 3 bases between. In the original analysis: For nucleated cells, counts were estimated from reference gene primer amplification. Libraries were prepared by immunoSEQ multiplex PCR; TCRdb keeps only in-frame clonotypes and omits some of them. That table furnishes V, J and clone size, whereas the DNA furnished D and trimming. Of around 130,000 clones listed, 80% to 90% are singletons. The specimen was peripheral blood. The receptor was derived from a human donor in a cohort sampled during active COVID-19. V gene TRBV10-3 combines with J gene TRBJ1-6; no firm D call. The CDR3 DNA reads TGTGCCATCAGTGACTTTAATTCACCCCTCCACTTT. Translating gives CAISDFNSPLHF.